The T cell receptor (beta chain) described here comes from a study of T cell changes during pregnancy in multiple sclerosis (dated by TCRdb to between 2018 and 2020). About the full investigation: Changes in the T cell repertoire over the course of pregnancy were examined in this study in women with multiple sclerosis.

The germline V gene encodes CDR1 SGDLS and CDR2 YYNGEE. The CDR3 has 15 amino acids, counting the end cysteine and phenylalanine. Just the 45-base CDR3 DNA is kept, in frame starting at base 1. V drops 0 bases and J drops 5 bases, leaving 12 bases in between. Library preparation used the immunoSEQ multiplex PCR assay. In TCRdb, the immuneACCESS table is reduced to in-frame sequences with V and J assigned. These tables do not hold every clone; where another copy was compared, an unresolved V gene accounts for under half, and the others remain unexplained. The sample records about 50,000 clones, approximately 94% of which are singletons. The ten largest clones capture 0.31% of the sample. This clone occurred a few times. Its specific antigen is unknown. Base qualities are not recorded, but no much larger clone differs from it by a single base.

This sample comprised CD4+ T cells from peripheral blood mononuclear cells, obtained in the third trimester of pregnancy. The sequence derives from a female donor with multiple sclerosis, enrolled in a pregnancy study. The rearranged segments are TRBV9 and TRBJ1-5, with a tentative D gene TRBD1 over 5 matching bases. The DNA sequence reads TGTGCCAGCAGCGTAGGAGGAGGGGCGGATCAGCCCCAGCATTTT. Its product reads: CASSVGGGADQPQHF.